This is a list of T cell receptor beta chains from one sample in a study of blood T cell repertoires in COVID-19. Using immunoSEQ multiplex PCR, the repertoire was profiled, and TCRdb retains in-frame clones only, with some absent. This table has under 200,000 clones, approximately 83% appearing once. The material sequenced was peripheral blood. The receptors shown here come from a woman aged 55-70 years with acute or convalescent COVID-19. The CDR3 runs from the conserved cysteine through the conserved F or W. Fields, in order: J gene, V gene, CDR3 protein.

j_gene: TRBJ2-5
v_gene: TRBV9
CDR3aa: CASSEGVYQETQYF

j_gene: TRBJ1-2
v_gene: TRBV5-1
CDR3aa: CASSLNRDTANYGYTF

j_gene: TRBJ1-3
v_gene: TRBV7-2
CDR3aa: CASSGSGGAYGNTIYF

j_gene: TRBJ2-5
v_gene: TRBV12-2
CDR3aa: CASRPQGQETQYF

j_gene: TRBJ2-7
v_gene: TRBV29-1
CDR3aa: CSVLRNTATAEQYF

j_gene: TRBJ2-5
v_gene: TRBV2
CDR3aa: CASKPERGTQETQYF

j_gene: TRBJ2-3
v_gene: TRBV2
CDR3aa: CASSVSGRTDTQYF

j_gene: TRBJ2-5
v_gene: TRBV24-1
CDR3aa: CATSDPGTGVETQYF

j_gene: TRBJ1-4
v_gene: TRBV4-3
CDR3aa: CASSQGGPLSSKLFF

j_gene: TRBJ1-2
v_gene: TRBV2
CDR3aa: CASTPRGGYTF

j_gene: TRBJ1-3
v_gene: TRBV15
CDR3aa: CATSREAGVGNTIYF

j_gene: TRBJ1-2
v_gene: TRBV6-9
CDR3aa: CASSWGTGKKNGYTF

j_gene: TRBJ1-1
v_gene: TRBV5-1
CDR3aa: CASSTQGADTEAFF